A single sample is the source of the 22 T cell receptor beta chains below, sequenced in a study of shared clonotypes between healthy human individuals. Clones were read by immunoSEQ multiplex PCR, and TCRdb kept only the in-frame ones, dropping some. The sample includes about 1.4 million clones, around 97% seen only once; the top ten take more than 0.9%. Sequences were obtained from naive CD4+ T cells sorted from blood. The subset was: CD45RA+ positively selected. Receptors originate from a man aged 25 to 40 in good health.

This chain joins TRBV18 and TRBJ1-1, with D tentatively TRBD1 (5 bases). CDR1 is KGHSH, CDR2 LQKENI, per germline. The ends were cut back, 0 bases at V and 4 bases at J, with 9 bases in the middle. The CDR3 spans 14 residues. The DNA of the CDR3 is TGTGCCAGCTCACCACCAGGCAGGGTCACTGAAGCTTTCTTT. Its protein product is CASSPPGRVTEAFF.

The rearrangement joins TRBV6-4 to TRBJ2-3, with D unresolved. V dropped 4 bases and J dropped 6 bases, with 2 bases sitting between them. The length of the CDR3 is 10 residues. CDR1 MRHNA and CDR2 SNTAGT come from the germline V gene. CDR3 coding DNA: TGTGCCAGCAGTGTGGATACGCAGTATTTT. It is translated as CASSVDTQYF.

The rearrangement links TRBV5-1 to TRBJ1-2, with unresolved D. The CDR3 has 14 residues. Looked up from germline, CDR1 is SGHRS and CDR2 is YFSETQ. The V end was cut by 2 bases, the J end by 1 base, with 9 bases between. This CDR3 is CASSLQPINYGYTF. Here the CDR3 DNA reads TGCGCCAGCAGCTTACAGCCTATTAACTATGGCTACACCTTC. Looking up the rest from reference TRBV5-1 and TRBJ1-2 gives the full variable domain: KAGVTQTPRYLIKTRGQQVTLSCSPISGHRSVSWYQQTPGQGLQFLFEYFSETQRNKGNFPGRFSGRQFSNSRSEMNVSTLELGDSALYLCASSLQPINYGYTFGSGTRLTVV.

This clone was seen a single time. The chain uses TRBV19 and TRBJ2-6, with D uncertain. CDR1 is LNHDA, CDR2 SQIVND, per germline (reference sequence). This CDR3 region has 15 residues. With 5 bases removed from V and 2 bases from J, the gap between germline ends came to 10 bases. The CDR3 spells CASSARATGANVLTF. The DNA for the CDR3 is TGTGCCAGTAGTGCAAGGGCTACTGGGGCCAACGTCCTGACTTTC.

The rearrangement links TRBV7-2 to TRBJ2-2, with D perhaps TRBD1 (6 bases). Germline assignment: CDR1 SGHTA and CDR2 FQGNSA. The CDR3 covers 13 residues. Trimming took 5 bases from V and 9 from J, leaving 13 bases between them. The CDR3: CASSTGPGRELFF. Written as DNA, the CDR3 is TGTGCCAGCAGCACAGGGCCTGGGAGGGAGCTGTTTTTT. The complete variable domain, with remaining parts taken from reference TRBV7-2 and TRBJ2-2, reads GAGVSQSPSNKVTEKGKDVELRCDPISGHTALYWYRQSLGQGLEFLIYFQGNSAPDKSGLPSDRFSAERTGGSVSTLTIQRTQQEDSAVYLCASSTGPGRELFFGEGSRLTVL.

The CDR3 protein is CASRPTSGDYNEQFF. The CDR3 DNA reads as TGTGCCAGCAGGCCGACTAGCGGGGATTACAATGAGCAGTTCTTC. The chain uses TRBV6-1 and TRBJ2-1; 11 positions agree with TRBD2. Germline V lookup: CDR1 MNHNS, CDR2 SASEGT. CDR3 length: 15 residues. V gave up 6 bases and J gave up 4 bases; unmatched junction bases: 5.

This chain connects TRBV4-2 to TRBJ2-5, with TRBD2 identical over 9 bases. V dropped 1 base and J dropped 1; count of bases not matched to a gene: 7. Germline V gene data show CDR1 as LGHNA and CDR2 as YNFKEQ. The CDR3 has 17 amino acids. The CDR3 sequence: CASSQVFSGSSQETQYF. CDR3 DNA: TGTGCCAGCAGCCAAGTGTTTAGCGGGAGTTCCCAAGAGACCCAGTACTTC.

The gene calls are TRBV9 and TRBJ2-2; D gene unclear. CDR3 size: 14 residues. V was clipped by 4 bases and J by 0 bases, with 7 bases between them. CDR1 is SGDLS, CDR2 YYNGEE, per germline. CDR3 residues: CASSQRTNTGELFF. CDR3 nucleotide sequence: TGTGCCAGCAGCCAGCGAACGAACACCGGGGAGCTGTTTTTT. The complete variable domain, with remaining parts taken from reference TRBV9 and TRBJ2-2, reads DSGVTQTPKHLITATGQRVTLRCSPRSGDLSVYWYQQSLDQGLQFLIQYYNGEERAKGNILERFSAQQFPDLHSELNLSSLELGDSALYFCASSQRTNTGELFFGEGSRLTVL.

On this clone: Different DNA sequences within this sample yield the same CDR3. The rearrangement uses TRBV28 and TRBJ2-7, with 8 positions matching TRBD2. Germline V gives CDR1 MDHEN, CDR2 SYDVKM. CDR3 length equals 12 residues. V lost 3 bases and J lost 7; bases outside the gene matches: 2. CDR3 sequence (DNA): TGTGCCAGCAGTTTGCTAGCGGGTGAGCAGTACTTC. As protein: CASSLLAGEQYF. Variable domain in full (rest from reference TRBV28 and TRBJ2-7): DVKVTQSSRYLVKRTGEKVFLECVQDMDHENMFWYRQDPGLGLRLIYFSYDVKMKEKGDIPEGYSVSREKKERFSLILESASTNQTSMYLCASSLLAGEQYFGPGTRLTVT.

CDR3 sequence (DNA): TGCGCCAGCAGTGACCCCAAAGGGGGCGGTGAAAAACTGTTTTTT. Its protein product is CASSDPKGGGEKLFF. The gene calls are TRBV10-2 and TRBJ1-4; 7 nucleotides line up with TRBD1. The CDR3 totals 15 residues. Per the germline V gene, CDR1 is WSHSY and CDR2 is SAAADI. J lost 7 bases, V lost 3 bases, and 8 bases had no gene match.

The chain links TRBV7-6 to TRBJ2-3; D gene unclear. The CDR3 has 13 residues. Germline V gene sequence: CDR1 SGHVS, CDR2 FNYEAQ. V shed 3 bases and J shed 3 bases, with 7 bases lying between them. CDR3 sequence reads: CASSFTVTDTQYF. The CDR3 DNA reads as TGTGCCAGCAGCTTCACCGTGACAGATACGCAGTATTTT. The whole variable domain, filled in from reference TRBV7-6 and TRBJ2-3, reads GAGVSQSPRYKVTKRGQDVALRCDPISGHVSLYWYRQALGQGPEFLTYFNYEAQQDKSGLPNDRFSAERPEGSISTLTIQRTEQRDSAMYRCASSFTVTDTQYFGPGTRLTVL.

DNA for the CDR3: TGTGCCAGCACCCCAGCGAGTGTGCGGGAGCAGTACTTC. This encodes CASTPASVREQYF. The chain links TRBV2 to TRBJ2-7; no reliable D call. V lost 7 bases to trimming and J lost 7 bases, with 17 bases between them. The CDR3 consists of 13 residues. Germline assignment: CDR1 SNHLY and CDR2 FYNNEI.

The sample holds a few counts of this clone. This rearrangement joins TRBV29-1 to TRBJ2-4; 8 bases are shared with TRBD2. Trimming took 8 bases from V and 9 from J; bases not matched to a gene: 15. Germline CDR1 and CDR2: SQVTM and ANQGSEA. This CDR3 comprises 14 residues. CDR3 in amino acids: CSFSGSLSSGIQYF. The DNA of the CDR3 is TGCAGCTTCAGCGGGAGCCTGTCAAGTGGCATTCAGTACTTC.

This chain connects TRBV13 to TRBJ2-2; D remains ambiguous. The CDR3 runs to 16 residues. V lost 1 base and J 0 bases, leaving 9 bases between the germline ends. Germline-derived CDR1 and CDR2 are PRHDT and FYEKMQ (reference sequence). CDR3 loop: CASSLDPGANTGELFF. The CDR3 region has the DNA TGTGCCAGCAGCTTAGACCCAGGAGCGAACACCGGGGAGCTGTTTTTT. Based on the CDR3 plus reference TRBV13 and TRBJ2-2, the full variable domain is AAGVIQSPRHLIKEKRETATLKCYPIPRHDTVYWYQQGPGQDPQFLISFYEKMQSDKGSIPDRFSAQQFSDYHSELNMSSLELGDSALYFCASSLDPGANTGELFFGEGSRLTVL.

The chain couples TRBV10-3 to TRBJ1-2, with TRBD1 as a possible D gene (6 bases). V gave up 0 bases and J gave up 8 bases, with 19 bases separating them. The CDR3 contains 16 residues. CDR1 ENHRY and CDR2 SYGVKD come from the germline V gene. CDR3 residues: CAISESRQVIGFGYTF. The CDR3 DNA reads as TGTGCCATCAGTGAGTCAAGACAGGTTATAGGCTTCGGCTACACCTTC.

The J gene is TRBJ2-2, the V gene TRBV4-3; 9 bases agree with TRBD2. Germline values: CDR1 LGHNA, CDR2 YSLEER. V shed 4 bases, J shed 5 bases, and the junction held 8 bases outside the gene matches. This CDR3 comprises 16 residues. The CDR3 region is CASSPVAGGRTGELFF. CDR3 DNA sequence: TGCGCCAGCAGCCCCGTGGCGGGAGGGAGGACCGGGGAGCTGTTTTTT.

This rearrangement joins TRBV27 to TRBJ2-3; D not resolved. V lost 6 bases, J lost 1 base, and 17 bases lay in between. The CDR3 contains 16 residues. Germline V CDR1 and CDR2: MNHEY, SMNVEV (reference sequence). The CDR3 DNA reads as TGTGCCAGCAGGCCCGGGCCTCGTGTAGGCACAGATACGCAGTATTTT. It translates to CASRPGPRVGTDTQYF.

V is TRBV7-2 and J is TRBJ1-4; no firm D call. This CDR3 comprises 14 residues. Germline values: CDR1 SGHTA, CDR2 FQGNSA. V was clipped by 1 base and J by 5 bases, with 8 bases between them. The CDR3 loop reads CASSLDMGNEKLFF. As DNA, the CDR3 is TGTGCCAGCAGCTTAGATATGGGGAATGAAAAACTGTTTTTT.

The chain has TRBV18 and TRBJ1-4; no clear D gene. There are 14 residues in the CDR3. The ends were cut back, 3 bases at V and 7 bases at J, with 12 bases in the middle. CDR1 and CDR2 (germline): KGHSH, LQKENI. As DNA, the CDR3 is TGTGCCAGCTCACCCGAGGGCCGGGGTGAAAAACTGTTTTTT. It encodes CASSPEGRGEKLFF.

CDR3: CASSFGARPDTQYF. In nucleotides, the CDR3 is TGTGCCAGCAGCTTTGGTGCACGGCCAGATACGCAGTATTTT. The chain joins TRBV5-4 to TRBJ2-3; D call uncertain. The germline V and J ends were trimmed by 2 bases and 4 bases, with 11 bases remaining between them. The CDR3 is 14 amino acids. CDR1 is SGHNT and CDR2 is YYREEE in the germline V gene (reference sequence).

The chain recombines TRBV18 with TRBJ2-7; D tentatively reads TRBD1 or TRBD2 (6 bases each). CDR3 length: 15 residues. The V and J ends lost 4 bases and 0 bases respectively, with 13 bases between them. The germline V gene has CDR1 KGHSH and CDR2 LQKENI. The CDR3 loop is CASSRRDTGSYEQYF. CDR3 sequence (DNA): TGTGCCAGCTCACGGCGGGACACAGGCTCCTACGAGCAGTACTTC.

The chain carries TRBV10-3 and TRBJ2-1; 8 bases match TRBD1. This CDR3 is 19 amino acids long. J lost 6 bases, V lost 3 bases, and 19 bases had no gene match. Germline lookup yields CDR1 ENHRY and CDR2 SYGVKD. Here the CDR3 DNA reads TGTGCCATCAGTGATCAAAACAGGGGGACTTCCCGCCGAATCAATGAGCAGTTCTTC. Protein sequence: CAISDQNRGTSRRINEQFF.